This is a list of T cell receptor beta chains from one sample in a study of CD8+ T cells in alopecia areata. TCRdb keeps only in-frame clones here, not all; method: immunoSEQ multiplex PCR. The sample consists of 90,000 to 130,000 clones, 55% to 75% of them appearing once. The specimen sequenced was CD8+ T cells sorted from blood. These receptors all stem from a human donor in good health. The CDR3 runs from the conserved cysteine through the conserved F or W. A D gene is named only where the DNA matches it firmly. Size is stated for part of the rows, as once, few or many counts, or as a class when the clone is expanded.

d_call,j_call,v_call,clone_size,cdr3_aa
.,TRBJ1-2,TRBV29-1,.,CSGRETNYGYTF
TRBD2,TRBJ2-3,TRBV5-1,.,CASSPGPGLAGADTQYF
.,TRBJ1-1,TRBV19,.,CASSIKGNTEAFF
.,TRBJ1-2,TRBV29-1,few,CSAGPSTGPYGYTF
TRBD1,TRBJ1-1,TRBV9,.,CASSEQPVGQGDTEAFF
.,TRBJ2-5,TRBV30,.,CAWVRDSGETQYF
.,TRBJ2-7,TRBV9,.,CASSGGQLSYEQYF
.,TRBJ1-4,TRBV19,few,CASSSRLTGTTNEKLFF
TRBD2,TRBJ2-7,TRBV6-5,.,CASRLAGGEQYF
TRBD1,TRBJ2-4,TRBV4-1,.,CASTGGAKNIQYF
.,TRBJ2-6,TRBV2,.,CASSLDSYSGANVLTF
.,TRBJ2-3,TRBV9,.,CASSVDGGPSTDTQYF
.,TRBJ2-1,TRBV11-1,.,CASSFRGAMYNEQFF
.,TRBJ1-5,TRBV13,few,CASSLAGDSNQPQHF
TRBD1,TRBJ2-5,TRBV5-1,.,CASSLGTGREQYF